This T cell receptor (beta chain) stems from a study of blood T cell repertoires in COVID-19. At the level of the study: COVID-19 samples collected from the United States, Italy and Spain covered acute and convalescent phases. PBMCs, B-cell-depleted T cells, or T cells were the source of the cDNA or gDNA that made up the material.

Original analysis: Counts of nucleated cells, estimated from reference gene primer amplification, were obtained. TCRdb's copy holds only in-frame clones and misses some; the assay was immunoSEQ multiplex PCR. The D gene and trimming were derived from the DNA, and the V and J assignments and clone size from that table. The table records approximately 180,000 clones, approximately 85% of them present only once. Losses at the gene ends were 5 bases for V and 10 bases for J; bases not matched to a gene: 5. The CDR3 runs to 13 residues. Germline-derived CDR1 and CDR2 are MNHEY and SVGEGT. This receptor was obtained from a human donor with active or convalescent COVID-19. The donor label of this sample is uncertain. The sequenced sample was peripheral blood. The chain has TRBV6-2 or TRBV6-3 and TRBJ2-1; 10 bases line up with TRBD2. The CDR3 DNA reads TGTGCCAGCAGTCTTAGCGGGGGGAAAGAGCAGTTCTTC. As protein: CASSLSGGKEQFF.